Shown below are 9 T cell receptor beta chains from a single sample sequenced in a study of T cells in Graves' hyperthyroidism and ophthalmopathy. TCR beta CDR3 regions were amplified from RNA. TCR CDR3 underwent first-round RT-PCR with the HTBI primer set. TCRdb re-analysed the multiplex PCR reads in MiXCR, keeping a single row per CDR3 protein. Among about 640,000 distinct CDR3 sequences, around 13% were seen once, and the ten largest hold approximately 12%. The sample comprised blood. The origin of the receptors is a woman between 50 and 59 years old with Graves' ophthalmopathy.

This clonotype was seen just once. This sequence joins TRBV9 and TRBJ2-6; D unclear. CDR3 length: 16 amino acids. Deletions cut 2 bases from V and 3 bases from J, with 12 bases between. Germline V CDR1 and CDR2: SGDLS, YYNGEE. CDR3: CASSVPSHSGANVLTF. The CDR3 DNA is TGTGCCAGCAGCGTCCCAAGCCATAGTGGGGCCAACGTCCTGACTTTC.

This clonotype was seen repeatedly, ten times or more. The chain is built from TRBV9 and TRBJ2-7, with a weak D call TRBD2 (5 bases). Trimming shortened V by 4 bases and J by 1 base, and 12 bases separated the two germline ends. The germline V gene encodes CDR1 SGDLS and CDR2 YYNGEE. The CDR3 runs to 14 residues. The CDR3 DNA sequence: TGTGCCAGCAGCCCAGCAGCGGCGTCCTACGAGCAGTACTTC. This encodes CASSPAAASYEQYF.

This chain joins TRBV29-1 and TRBJ2-2; 7 bases agree with TRBD2. The CDR3 runs to 13 residues. Germline V gene data show CDR1 as SQVTM and CDR2 as ANQGSEA. Trimming cost V 5 bases and J 5 bases; bases outside gene matches: 5. CDR3 amino acids: CSVSSGGTGELFF. The CDR3 DNA follows: TGCAGCGTTAGTTCGGGAGGAACCGGGGAGCTGTTTTTT.

This clonotype was picked up many times. The genes are TRBV15 and TRBJ2-1, with 10 nucleotides matching TRBD1. The J segment lost 8 bases and the V segment lost 2 bases, leaving 3 bases of the junction unmatched. The CDR3 has 14 residues. The germline V gene has CDR1 LNHNV and CDR2 YYDKDF (reference sequence). DNA of the CDR3: TGTGCCACCAGCAGACGGGACAGGGGCCATGAGCAGTTCTTC. Its protein is CATSRRDRGHEQFF.

The V and J genes are TRBV20-1 and TRBJ2-3; D is unclear. The germline gives CDR1 DFQATT, CDR2 SNEGSKA (reference sequence). The CDR3 is 14 amino acids. Trimming left V 5 bases short and J 2 bases short, with 14 bases between. The CDR3 here is CSAPRVLTTDTQYF. CDR3 DNA sequence: TGCAGTGCTCCAAGGGTCCTCACCACAGATACGCAGTATTTT.

The chain uses TRBV9 and TRBJ2-3; TRBD2 might be the D (7 bases). This CDR3 has 15 amino acids. The V end lost 4 bases, the J end lost 2 bases, and 14 bases lay between the germline ends. Germline V gene lookup returns CDR1 SGDLS and CDR2 YYNGEE. CDR3 protein: CASSRWEGDTDTQYF. The CDR3, as DNA: TGTGCCAGCAGCAGGTGGGAGGGGGACACAGATACGCAGTATTTT.

J is TRBJ1-1 and V is TRBV19; D is uncertain. Germline V gives CDR1 LNHDA, CDR2 SQIVND (reference sequence). Trimming took off 0 bases at V and 5 bases at J, with 7 bases between the two ends. The CDR3 length is 13 residues. CDR3 sequence reads: CASSIDRRTEAFF. CDR3 coding DNA: TGTGCCAGTAGTATAGATCGGCGGACTGAAGCTTTCTTT.

This clonotype was found many times. The V gene is TRBV28, the J gene TRBJ2-1; TRBD2 matches at 13 bases. Germline CDR1 MDHEN, CDR2 SYDVKM. V lost 6 bases to trimming and J lost 4 bases; unmatched junction nucleotides: 3. The CDR3 runs to 15 residues. DNA for the CDR3: TGTGCCAGCAGCACGACTAGCGGGAGGTACAATGAGCAGTTCTTC. It is translated as CASSTTSGRYNEQFF.

This clonotype appeared many times. This chain connects TRBV30 to TRBJ2-3; D gene ambiguous. This CDR3 comprises 15 residues. Germline-derived CDR1 and CDR2 are GTSNPN and SVGIG (reference sequence). V shed 0 bases and J shed 2 bases, with 12 bases lying between them. CDR3 region: CAWSVMDWITDTQYF. CDR3 DNA sequence: TGTGCCTGGAGTGTAATGGATTGGATCACAGATACGCAGTATTTT.